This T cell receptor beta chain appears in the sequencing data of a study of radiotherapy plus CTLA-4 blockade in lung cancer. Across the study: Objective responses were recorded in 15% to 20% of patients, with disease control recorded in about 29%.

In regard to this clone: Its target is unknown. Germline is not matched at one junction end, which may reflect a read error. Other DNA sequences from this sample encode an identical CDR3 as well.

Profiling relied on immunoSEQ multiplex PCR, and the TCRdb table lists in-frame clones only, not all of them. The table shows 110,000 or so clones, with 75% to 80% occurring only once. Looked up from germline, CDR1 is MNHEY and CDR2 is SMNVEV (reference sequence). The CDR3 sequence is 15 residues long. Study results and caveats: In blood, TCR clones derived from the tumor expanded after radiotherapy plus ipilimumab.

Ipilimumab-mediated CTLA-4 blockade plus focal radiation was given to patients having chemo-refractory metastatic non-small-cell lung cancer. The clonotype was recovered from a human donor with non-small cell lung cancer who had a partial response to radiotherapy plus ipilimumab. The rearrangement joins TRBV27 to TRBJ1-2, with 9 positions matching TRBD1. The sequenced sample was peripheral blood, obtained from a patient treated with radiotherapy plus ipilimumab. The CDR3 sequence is CASSLSGTGTYGYTF. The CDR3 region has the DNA TGTGCCAGCAGTTTATCAGGGACAGGGACCTATGGTTACACCTTC.